The 31 T cell receptor beta chains below were found in one sample sequenced in a study of T-cell memory formation after mild COVID-19. Using its own MiXCR run on the 5' RACE reads, TCRdb lists one record per CDR3 protein. The sample lists under 650,000 distinct CDR3 sequences, more than 15% seen once, with around 12% in the top ten. The specimen was PBMCs or a T cell subset sorted from them (not recorded which). Receptor source: an adult woman who had mild COVID-19 (a few samples of this study predate the infection). Cell type and time point are not known.

This clonotype was counted a few times. The gene calls are TRBV4-3 and TRBJ2-5; D is uncertain. V was trimmed by 0 bases and J by 0 bases, leaving 8 bases between them. The CDR3 length is 15 residues. Germline values: CDR1 LGHNA, CDR2 YSLEER. In DNA form, the CDR3 reads TGCGCCAGCAGCCAAGATGGAACGAACCAAGAGACCCAGTACTTC. Protein: CASSQDGTNQETQYF.

The genes are TRBV15 and TRBJ2-2; tentative D call: TRBD2 (6 bases). Deletions cut 0 bases from V and 8 bases from J, with 10 bases between. The germline CDR1 and CDR2 sequences are LNHNV and YYDKDF (reference sequence). The CDR3 is made up of 14 amino acids. The CDR3 reads CATSRDWRGGELFF. CDR3 DNA: TGTGCCACCAGCAGAGATTGGAGGGGAGGGGAGCTGTTTTTT. The whole variable domain, filled in from reference TRBV15 and TRBJ2-2, reads DAMVIQNPRYQVTQFGKPVTLSCSQTLNHNVMYWYQQKSSQAPKLLFHYYDKDFNNEADTPDNFQSRRPNTSFCFLDIRSPGLGDTAMYLCATSRDWRGGELFFGEGSRLTVL.

Many counts were recorded for this clonotype. The chain links TRBV5-1 to TRBJ2-5, with a possible D match to TRBD2 (6 bases). The CDR3 contains 14 residues. The germline V gene encodes CDR1 SGHRS and CDR2 YFSETQ. The V gene lost 0 bases and the J gene lost 2 bases, with 8 bases spanning the gap. CDR3 amino acids: CASSLGDSQETQYF. The CDR3 DNA sequence: TGCGCCAGCAGCTTGGGGGACTCACAAGAGACCCAGTACTTC.

V usage is TRBV11-3 and J usage is TRBJ2-3; D tentatively reads TRBD1 or TRBD2 (5 bases each). V gave up 1 base and J gave up 2 bases, with 10 bases separating them. The CDR3 is 15 residues long. The germline V gene encodes CDR1 SGHNT and CDR2 YENEEA. The CDR3 reads CASSLGRGVTDTQYF. The CDR3 region has the DNA TGTGCCAGCAGCTTAGGACGGGGCGTCACAGATACGCAGTATTTT.

The table lists this clonotype with many counts. The chain carries TRBV29-1 and TRBJ2-3; tentatively, D is TRBD1 (5 bases). This CDR3 region has 14 residues. The V gene's germline CDR1 is SQVTM and CDR2 ANQGSEA. V lost 3 bases to trimming and J lost 0 bases, with 10 bases between them. The CDR3 nucleotides read TGCAGCGTTGAGGGAAAGGGGAGCACAGATACGCAGTATTTT. Residues: CSVEGKGSTDTQYF.

This clonotype has a count of ten or more. The rearrangement joins TRBV18 to TRBJ2-4, with D perhaps given as TRBD1 or TRBD2 (5 bases each). The CDR3 has 15 amino acids. CDR1 is KGHSH and CDR2 is LQKENI in the germline V gene. The V and J ends lost 2 bases and 9 bases respectively, with 17 bases between them. The CDR3 coding sequence is TGTGCCAGCTCACCATCCGGGACGGTACCTACCATTCAGTACTTC. Protein sequence: CASSPSGTVPTIQYF.

This clonotype has at least ten counts. The J gene is TRBJ2-1, the V gene TRBV5-1, with D maybe TRBD2 (6 bases). The CDR3 consists of 15 residues. V lost 1 base and J 4 bases, leaving 12 bases between the germline ends. Germline-derived CDR1 and CDR2 are SGHRS and YFSETQ. CDR3 protein: CASSLISGTYNEQFF. In DNA, the CDR3 is TGCGCCAGCAGCTTGATTAGCGGCACGTACAATGAGCAGTTCTTC.

The chain employs TRBV7-2 and TRBJ2-5; 11 bases agree with TRBD2. With V trimmed by 0 bases and J by 11 bases, 17 bases remained unmatched. This CDR3 is built from 18 residues. Germline lookup yields CDR1 SGHTA and CDR2 FQGNSA. The CDR3 spells CASSLASLGTSGGGGQYF. CDR3 sequence (DNA): TGTGCCAGCAGCTTAGCATCGCTCGGGACTAGCGGAGGGGGGGGACAGTACTTC.

This clonotype was detected only a few times. V gene TRBV5-1 combines with J gene TRBJ2-2; 9 nucleotides match TRBD2. Germline values: CDR1 SGHRS, CDR2 YFSETQ. Germline trimming cut 7 bases from V and 2 bases from J; bases unmatched to any gene: 6. The CDR3 spans 15 residues. Written as DNA, the CDR3 is TGCGCCAGCGCGGGAGGGACTATAAACACCGGGGAGCTGTTTTTT. Amino acid sequence: CASAGGTINTGELFF.

The chain combines TRBV7-9 with TRBJ1-1, with 8 nucleotides matching TRBD1. There are 14 residues in the CDR3. Losses at the gene ends were 3 bases for V and 6 bases for J; bases not matched to a gene: 6. Germline CDR1 reads SEHNR; CDR2 reads FQNEAQ (reference sequence). In nucleotides, the CDR3 is TGTGCCAGCAGCTTCCCCAGGGGGCTCTCTGAAGCTTTCTTT. This encodes CASSFPRGLSEAFF. Complete variable domain (other parts from reference TRBV7-9 and TRBJ1-1): DTGVSQNPRHKITKRGQNVTFRCDPISEHNRLYWYRQTLGQGPEFLTYFQNEAQLEKSRLLSDRFSAERPKGSFSTLEIQRTEQGDSAMYLCASSFPRGLSEAFFGQGTRLTVV.

J is TRBJ2-1 and V is TRBV27; perhaps TRBD2 as D (5 bases). CDR3 length: 15 residues. With 7 bases removed from V and 4 bases from J, the gap between germline ends came to 17 bases. The germline CDR1 and CDR2 sequences are MNHEY and SMNVEV (reference sequence). The CDR3 loop is CASTLRGAVYNEQFF. CDR3 coding DNA: TGTGCCAGCACCCTCCGAGGAGCGGTGTACAATGAGCAGTTCTTC.

This clonotype was seen more than once but under ten times. V usage is TRBV30 and J usage is TRBJ1-2; no clear D. V was pared by 2 bases and J by 3 bases, with 7 bases between. The CDR3 is 12 amino acids. The germline gives CDR1 GTSNPN, CDR2 SVGIG (reference sequence). The CDR3 protein is CAWSPRDYGYTF. In nucleotides, the CDR3 is TGTGCCTGGAGTCCCCGGGACTATGGCTACACCTTC.

This clonotype was detected only a few times. The J gene is TRBJ2-2, the V gene TRBV7-6; TRBD1 aligns across 7 bases. This CDR3 spans 16 amino acids. J gave up 2 bases and V 2 bases, and 5 bases lay outside the gene matches. From germline, CDR1 is SGHVS and CDR2 FNYEAQ. CDR3 in amino acids: CASSLRQGVNTGELFF. CDR3 DNA sequence: TGTGCCAGCAGCTTAAGGCAGGGGGTAAACACCGGGGAGCTGTTTTTT.

This sequence joins TRBV29-1 and TRBJ1-1; D is unresolved. The CDR3 consists of 12 residues. V was pared by 2 bases and J by 5 bases, with 9 bases between. Germline CDR1 and CDR2: SQVTM and ANQGSEA. This CDR3 is CSVELTKTEAFF. The CDR3 nucleotides read TGCAGCGTTGAACTTACGAAGACTGAAGCTTTCTTT.

V gene TRBV12-3 or TRBV12-4 combines with J gene TRBJ1-6; tentatively, D is TRBD1 (5 bases). The ends were cut back, 8 bases at V and 7 bases at J, with 15 bases in the middle. The CDR3 consists of 14 residues. The CDR3: CASSSPGSNSPLHF. The CDR3 DNA reads TGTGCCAGCTCCTCTCCAGGGAGCAATTCACCCCTCCACTTT.

The chain has TRBV2 and TRBJ2-2; D is possibly TRBD2 (6 bases). Germline V gene lookup returns CDR1 SNHLY and CDR2 FYNNEI. Trimming removed 5 bases at V and 3 bases at J, with 13 bases between. This CDR3 is built from 15 residues. CDR3 protein: CASSNSGLYTGELFF. The CDR3 DNA reads as TGTGCCAGCAGTAACTCGGGACTTTACACCGGGGAGCTGTTTTTT.

There are many counts of this clonotype. The V and J genes are TRBV12-3 or TRBV12-4 and TRBJ1-1, with D possibly TRBD1 on 6 matching bases. CDR3 length: 14 amino acids. Trimming removed 3 bases from V and 7 bases from J, with 15 bases in between. CDR3 bases: TGTGCCAGCAGTTTCTTTCGGACAGCGATTGAAGCTTTCTTT. Its translation: CASSFFRTAIEAFF.

This clonotype was observed a handful of times. The genes are TRBV7-8 and TRBJ1-4; D gene unclear. The germline V gene has CDR1 SGHVS and CDR2 FQNEAQ. There are 15 residues in the CDR3. Trimming stripped 1 base from V and 8 bases from J, with 14 bases between. CDR3 nucleotides: TGTGCCAGCAGCTTAGAGGGCGGGGAGGGAGAAAAACTGTTTTTT. This codes for CASSLEGGEGEKLFF.

This clonotype was counted between two and nine times. The chain couples TRBV12-3 or TRBV12-4 to TRBJ1-5; no reliable D call. The CDR3 is made up of 14 amino acids. Trimming took off 3 bases at V and 2 bases at J, with 8 bases between the two ends. The DNA for the CDR3 is TGTGCCAGCAGTTTTGGGAAGGGCAATCAGCCCCAGCATTTT. It translates to CASSFGKGNQPQHF.

This clonotype was observed many times. The chain combines TRBV20-1 with TRBJ2-1, with TRBD2 matching over 9 bases. Per germline, CDR1 DFQATT and CDR2 SNEGSKA (reference sequence). With 8 bases clipped from V and 7 bases from J, the junction kept 12 bases outside the gene matches. The CDR3 extends over 14 amino acids. The CDR3 spells CSSRRAGGSNEQFF. CDR3 coding DNA: TGCAGTTCCAGGAGGGCGGGAGGGAGTAATGAGCAGTTCTTC.

In this sample, this clonotype turned up a few times. The chain is built from TRBV10-3 and TRBJ2-1, with TRBD2 matching 8 bases. The junction had 4 bases not matched to a gene; V was cut back by 1 base and J by 5 bases. The CDR3 totals 15 residues. The germline gives CDR1 ENHRY, CDR2 SYGVKD. CDR3 protein: CAISEYGTRDNEQFF. The CDR3 bases are TGTGCCATCAGTGAGTACGGGACTAGGGACAATGAGCAGTTCTTC.

This clonotype was picked up a small number of times. Written as DNA, the CDR3 is TGCGCCAGCAGCCAAGATGTGTCGGAGGATAGCAATCAGCCCCAGCATTTT. Translating gives CASSQDVSEDSNQPQHF. This chain links TRBV4-3 with TRBJ1-5; D unresolved. The germline CDR1 and CDR2 sequences are LGHNA and YSLEER. The CDR3 is made up of 17 amino acids. Trimming removed 0 bases from V and 0 bases from J, with 12 bases in between.

The V call is TRBV7-8, the J call TRBJ2-3; unclear D gene. The CDR3 consists of 14 residues. CDR1 SGHVS and CDR2 FQNEAQ come from the germline V gene. Trimming cost V 1 base and J 2 bases, with 7 bases left between them. CDR3 nucleotide sequence: TGTGCCAGCAGCTTAGACGAGGTCACAGATACGCAGTATTTT. Translation: CASSLDEVTDTQYF.

The chain has TRBV7-6 and TRBJ2-1, with D possibly being TRBD2 (6 bases). Trimming left V 7 bases short and J 9 bases short, with 13 bases between. CDR3 length equals 12 residues. Germline assignment: CDR1 SGHVS and CDR2 FNYEAQ. The CDR3 sequence is CASTTGAPEQFF. As DNA, the CDR3 is TGTGCCAGCACTACGGGAGCGCCTGAGCAGTTCTTC.

This clonotype was detected a few times. This chain joins TRBV6-1 and TRBJ2-3; TRBD1 matches 9 bases. The CDR3 totals 15 residues. The germline V gene encodes CDR1 MNHNS and CDR2 SASEGT. Trimming removed 3 bases from V and 2 bases from J; junction bases left unmatched: 3. The CDR3 reads CASSEGTGPTDTQYF. The DNA for the CDR3 is TGTGCCAGCAGTGAGGGGACAGGGCCCACAGATACGCAGTATTTT.

The V and J genes are TRBV19 and TRBJ2-4; perhaps D is TRBD1 or TRBD2 (5 bases each). V was clipped by 4 bases and J by 0 bases, with 10 bases between them. There are 15 residues in the CDR3. The germline gives CDR1 LNHDA, CDR2 SQIVND (reference sequence). CDR3: CASSTSGTAKNIQYF. CDR3 nucleotide sequence: TGTGCCAGTAGTACTTCTGGGACAGCCAAAAACATTCAGTACTTC.

This chain joins TRBV19 and TRBJ1-1; no firm D call. Germline CDR1 is LNHDA and CDR2 is SQIVND (reference sequence). V was pared by 3 bases and J by 4 bases, with 12 bases between. The CDR3 loop spans 14 amino acids. The chain's CDR3 is CASSIPAGGTEAFF. In DNA, the CDR3 is TGTGCCAGTAGTATCCCGGCAGGAGGCACTGAAGCTTTCTTT.

This rearrangement joins TRBV24-1 to TRBJ2-1; 11 positions match TRBD2. Germline CDR1 is KGHDR and CDR2 is SFDVKD. Germline trimming cut 1 base from V and 7 bases from J; bases unmatched to any gene: 5. CDR3 length equals 16 residues. The CDR3 loop reads CATSDLTSGSGNEQFF. For the CDR3, the DNA is TGTGCCACCAGTGATTTAACTAGCGGGAGTGGGAATGAGCAGTTCTTC.

The rearrangement joins TRBV3-1 to TRBJ2-7; possibly TRBD1 for D (6 bases). Per the germline V gene, CDR1 is LGHDT and CDR2 is YNNKEL (reference sequence). This CDR3 has 14 amino acids. Trimming left V 1 base short and J 2 bases short, with 9 bases between. The CDR3 is CASSQVGQAYEQYF. CDR3 in DNA: TGTGCCAGCAGCCAAGTGGGACAAGCCTACGAGCAGTACTTC.

The chain recombines TRBV4-1 with TRBJ1-2, with 10 positions matching TRBD1. Losses at the gene ends were 2 bases for V and 4 bases for J; bases not matched to a gene: 4. The germline V gene encodes CDR1 MGHRA and CDR2 YSYEKL. CDR3 length: 15 residues. CDR3 DNA sequence: TGCGCCAGCAGCCAACCGGGACAGGGGACCTATGGCTACACCTTC. Translating gives CASSQPGQGTYGYTF.

This clonotype was detected only a few times. The chain has TRBV3-1 and TRBJ1-4; 9 bases are shared with TRBD1. CDR3 length: 16 amino acids. The trim removed 3 bases at V and 5 bases at J, leaving 7 bases unmatched. Germline-derived CDR1 and CDR2 are LGHDT and YNNKEL (reference sequence). This chain's CDR3 is CASSQPDRGNNEKLFF. The CDR3 bases are TGTGCCAGCAGCCAGCCCGACAGGGGGAACAATGAAAAACTGTTTTTT.